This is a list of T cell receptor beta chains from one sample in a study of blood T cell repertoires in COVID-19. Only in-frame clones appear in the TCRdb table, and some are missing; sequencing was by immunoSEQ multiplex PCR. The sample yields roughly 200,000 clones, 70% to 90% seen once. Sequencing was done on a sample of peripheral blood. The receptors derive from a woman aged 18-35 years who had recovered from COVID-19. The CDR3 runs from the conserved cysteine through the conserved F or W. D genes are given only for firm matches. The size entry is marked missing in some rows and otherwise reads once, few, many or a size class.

CDR3aa: CASSKALIGPGAKNIQYF
CDR3nt: TGTGCCAGCAGCAAAGCGCTTATAGGACCAGGGGCCAAAAACATTCAGTACTTC
abundance: -
d_gene: -
v_gene: TRBV21-1
j_gene: TRBJ2-4

CDR3aa: CSVEMIGFSEQYF
CDR3nt: TGCAGCGTTGAAATGATCGGGTTTTCCGAGCAGTACTTC
abundance: once
d_gene: -
v_gene: TRBV29-1
j_gene: TRBJ2-7

CDR3aa: CASSFTNRDGYTF
CDR3nt: TGTGCCAGCAGCTTCACAAACAGGGACGGCTACACCTTC
abundance: -
d_gene: -
v_gene: TRBV11-3
j_gene: TRBJ1-2

CDR3aa: CASSSGTIDETQYF
CDR3nt: TGTGCCAGCAGTTCCGGGACTATAGACGAGACCCAGTACTTC
abundance: -
d_gene: TRBD2
v_gene: TRBV6-5
j_gene: TRBJ2-5

CDR3aa: CASSVACIKQYF
CDR3nt: TGTGCCAGCAGCGTAGCTTGTATAAAGCAGTACTTC
abundance: -
d_gene: -
v_gene: TRBV9
j_gene: TRBJ2-7

CDR3aa: CATSDPGQGAQDTQYF
CDR3nt: TGTGCCACCAGTGATCCCGGACAGGGGGCGCAGGATACGCAGTATTTT
abundance: -
d_gene: TRBD1
v_gene: TRBV24-1
j_gene: TRBJ2-3

CDR3aa: CACTSTGDDYGYTF
CDR3nt: TGTGCCTGCACATCTACAGGGGATGACTATGGCTACACCTTC
abundance: -
d_gene: TRBD1
v_gene: TRBV30
j_gene: TRBJ1-2

CDR3aa: CASSLGASGGTYNEQFF
CDR3nt: TGTGCCAGCAGCTTAGGGGCTAGCGGGGGTACCTACAATGAGCAGTTCTTC
abundance: -
d_gene: TRBD2
v_gene: TRBV11-3
j_gene: TRBJ2-1

CDR3aa: CASSQAGSYNEQFF
CDR3nt: TGTGCCAGCAGCCAAGCAGGATCCTACAATGAGCAGTTCTTC
abundance: -
d_gene: -
v_gene: TRBV4-2
j_gene: TRBJ2-1

CDR3aa: CAWSVLADTDTQYF
CDR3nt: TGTGCCTGGAGTGTTCTAGCAGACACAGATACGCAGTATTTT
abundance: -
d_gene: -
v_gene: TRBV30
j_gene: TRBJ2-3

CDR3aa: CASSLFGTGALSSYNEQFF
CDR3nt: TGTGCCAGCAGCTTATTTGGGACAGGGGCCCTTAGCTCCTACAATGAGCAGTTCTTC
abundance: -
d_gene: TRBD1
v_gene: TRBV7-2
j_gene: TRBJ2-1

CDR3aa: CASSQYRTGNTEAFF
CDR3nt: TGCGCCAGCAGCCAGTATCGGACAGGGAACACTGAAGCTTTCTTT
abundance: -
d_gene: TRBD1
v_gene: TRBV4-3
j_gene: TRBJ1-1

CDR3aa: CAGSGNTGELFF
CDR3nt: TGTGCCGGAAGCGGTAACACCGGGGAGCTGTTTTTT
abundance: -
d_gene: -
v_gene: TRBV19
j_gene: TRBJ2-2

CDR3aa: CASHGQGAMGTEAFF
CDR3nt: TGTGCCAGCCACGGGCAGGGGGCGATGGGCACTGAAGCTTTCTTT
abundance: -
d_gene: TRBD1
v_gene: TRBV6-5
j_gene: TRBJ1-1

CDR3aa: CASSTGQGWHF
CDR3nt: TGTGCCAGCAGTACCGGACAGGGGTGGCATTTT
abundance: few
d_gene: TRBD1
v_gene: TRBV6-5
j_gene: TRBJ1-5

CDR3aa: CASSPTGQETQYF
CDR3nt: TGTGCCAGCAGTCCGACAGGACAAGAGACCCAGTACTTC
abundance: -
d_gene: -
v_gene: TRBV11-2
j_gene: TRBJ2-5

CDR3aa: CASSLTHPTDLYTF
CDR3nt: TGTGCCAGCAGTCTTACCCATCCGACAGATCTCTACACCTTC
abundance: -
d_gene: -
v_gene: TRBV6-2/TRBV6-3
j_gene: TRBJ1-2

CDR3aa: CASSYVGGSSYEQYF
CDR3nt: TGTGCCAGCAGTTACGTCGGAGGGAGCTCCTACGAGCAGTACTTC
abundance: -
d_gene: -
v_gene: TRBV6-5
j_gene: TRBJ2-7

CDR3aa: CASRRYQPQHF
CDR3nt: TGTGCCAGCAGACGGTATCAGCCCCAGCATTTT
abundance: few
d_gene: -
v_gene: TRBV6-4
j_gene: TRBJ1-5

CDR3aa: CASRTGLAGVEQFF
CDR3nt: TGTGCCAGCAGAACGGGACTAGCGGGAGTTGAGCAGTTCTTC
abundance: -
d_gene: TRBD2
v_gene: TRBV13
j_gene: TRBJ2-1

CDR3aa: CASTPLDRGQAKLFF
CDR3nt: TGTGCCAGTACCCCACTGGACAGGGGACAGGCAAAACTGTTTTTT
abundance: -
d_gene: TRBD1
v_gene: TRBV19
j_gene: TRBJ1-4

CDR3aa: CAWEESETQYF
CDR3nt: TGTGCCTGGGAGGAGTCGGAGACCCAGTACTTC
abundance: -
d_gene: -
v_gene: TRBV30
j_gene: TRBJ2-5

CDR3aa: CAWRPDSNTDTQYF
CDR3nt: TGTGCCTGGAGACCGGACTCCAACACAGATACGCAGTATTTT
abundance: -
d_gene: -
v_gene: TRBV30
j_gene: TRBJ2-3

CDR3aa: CASSLTVGARTDTQYF
CDR3nt: TGTGCCAGCAGCTTAACTGTGGGGGCCCGCACAGATACGCAGTATTTT
abundance: once
d_gene: -
v_gene: TRBV7-3
j_gene: TRBJ2-3

CDR3aa: CASSFLRESEQFF
CDR3nt: TGTGCCAGCAGCTTCCTGCGGGAGAGTGAGCAGTTCTTC
abundance: -
d_gene: TRBD2
v_gene: TRBV7-2
j_gene: TRBJ2-1

CDR3aa: CASTPRFTEAFF
CDR3nt: TGTGCCAGCACTCCCCGGTTTACTGAAGCTTTCTTT
abundance: -
d_gene: -
v_gene: TRBV12-3/TRBV12-4
j_gene: TRBJ1-1

CDR3aa: CASSEAGAGNTIYF
CDR3nt: TGCGCCAGCAGTGAGGCCGGGGCTGGAAACACCATATATTTT
abundance: -
d_gene: -
v_gene: TRBV10-1
j_gene: TRBJ1-3

CDR3aa: CASSLSPTSGRGEQFF
CDR3nt: TGTGCCAGCAGCCTTTCCCCGACTAGCGGGAGAGGTGAGCAGTTCTTC
abundance: -
d_gene: TRBD2
v_gene: TRBV7-2
j_gene: TRBJ2-1

CDR3aa: CAWSLDRGEETQYF
CDR3nt: TGTGCCTGGAGTTTGGACAGGGGGGAGGAGACCCAGTACTTC
abundance: -
d_gene: TRBD1
v_gene: TRBV30
j_gene: TRBJ2-5

CDR3aa: CASSPRTATYEQYF
CDR3nt: TGTGCCAGCAGCCCGCGGACAGCCACCTACGAGCAGTACTTC
abundance: -
d_gene: -
v_gene: TRBV3-1/TRBV3-2
j_gene: TRBJ2-7

CDR3aa: CASSTSPYEQYF
CDR3nt: TGTGCCAGCAGCACATCTCCCTACGAGCAGTACTTC
abundance: once
d_gene: -
v_gene: TRBV12-3/TRBV12-4
j_gene: TRBJ2-7

CDR3aa: CASSLTRGGGGTPYEQYF
CDR3nt: TGTGCCAGCTCACTCACACGCGGGGGCGGAGGGACACCCTACGAGCAGTACTTC
abundance: once
d_gene: -
v_gene: TRBV18
j_gene: TRBJ2-7

CDR3aa: CASSIDRGSEAFF
CDR3nt: TGTGCCAGTAGTATAGATAGGGGATCTGAAGCTTTCTTT
abundance: -
d_gene: -
v_gene: TRBV19
j_gene: TRBJ1-1

CDR3aa: CASSQGIAGGPYEQYF
CDR3nt: TGCGCCAGCAGCCAAGGAATAGCGGGAGGGCCTTACGAGCAGTACTTC
abundance: -
d_gene: TRBD2
v_gene: TRBV4-3
j_gene: TRBJ2-7

CDR3aa: CASSQDMGLDGEQFF
CDR3nt: TGCGCCAGCAGCCAAGACATGGGACTAGACGGTGAGCAGTTCTTC
abundance: -
d_gene: TRBD2
v_gene: TRBV4-3
j_gene: TRBJ2-1

CDR3aa: CASSLALAGGTDTQYF
CDR3nt: TGTGCCAGCAGCTTAGCTCTAGCGGGAGGAACCGATACGCAGTATTTT
abundance: -
d_gene: TRBD2
v_gene: TRBV7-2
j_gene: TRBJ2-3

CDR3aa: CASSVEFAGLAAYEQYF
CDR3nt: TGTGCCAGCAGCGTAGAGTTCGCCGGACTAGCGGCCTACGAGCAGTACTTC
abundance: -
d_gene: TRBD2
v_gene: TRBV9
j_gene: TRBJ2-7

CDR3aa: CASSFLAGETQYF
CDR3nt: TGTGCCAGCAGTTTTCTAGCGGGGGAGACCCAGTACTTC
abundance: many
d_gene: TRBD2
v_gene: TRBV12-3/TRBV12-4
j_gene: TRBJ2-5

CDR3aa: CASSPQLAGGYEQYF
CDR3nt: TGTGCCAGCAGTCCCCAACTAGCGGGAGGGTACGAGCAGTACTTC
abundance: -
d_gene: TRBD2
v_gene: TRBV6-5
j_gene: TRBJ2-7

CDR3aa: CSVEGPGQPSYNEQFF
CDR3nt: TGCAGCGTTGAAGGGCCGGGACAGCCATCCTACAATGAGCAGTTCTTC
abundance: -
d_gene: TRBD1
v_gene: TRBV29-1
j_gene: TRBJ2-1

CDR3aa: CATSMRNTEAFF
CDR3nt: TGTGCCACCAGCATGAGGAACACTGAAGCTTTCTTT
abundance: -
d_gene: -
v_gene: TRBV15
j_gene: TRBJ1-1

CDR3aa: CASTKPSGSPKDNQPQHF
CDR3nt: TGTGCCAGCACCAAACCTAGTGGATCCCCAAAAGACAATCAGCCCCAGCATTTT
abundance: -
d_gene: -
v_gene: TRBV21-1
j_gene: TRBJ1-5

CDR3aa: CASSWGQNQETQYF
CDR3nt: TGCGCCAGCAGCTGGGGGCAGAACCAAGAGACCCAGTACTTC
abundance: -
d_gene: -
v_gene: TRBV5-1
j_gene: TRBJ2-5

CDR3aa: CASSRGTENQPQHF
CDR3nt: TGTGCCAGTAGTCGTGGGACAGAGAATCAGCCCCAGCATTTT
abundance: -
d_gene: TRBD1
v_gene: TRBV19
j_gene: TRBJ1-5

CDR3aa: CASSPGVTDTQYF
CDR3nt: TGTGCCAGCAGCCCCGGAGTGACAGATACGCAGTATTTT
abundance: -
d_gene: -
v_gene: TRBV11-2
j_gene: TRBJ2-3

CDR3aa: CASSQGQSFTDTQYF
CDR3nt: TGCGCCAGCAGTCAGGGACAGAGTTTTACAGATACGCAGTATTTT
abundance: -
d_gene: TRBD1
v_gene: TRBV23-1
j_gene: TRBJ2-3

CDR3aa: CASSSRQGSYEQYF
CDR3nt: TGTGCCAGCAGCTCTCGACAGGGTTCCTACGAGCAGTACTTC
abundance: few
d_gene: TRBD1
v_gene: TRBV3-1/TRBV3-2
j_gene: TRBJ2-7